The text below deals with one T cell receptor (beta chain). No antigen is known for it. These data belong to a study of T cell responses to AZD1222 COVID-19 vaccine. The repertoire was sequenced with immunoSEQ multiplex PCR; TCRdb's copy has only in-frame clones and lacks some. The data show some 87,000 clones, roughly nine tenths seen once. Study-level results: Baseline seropositivity occurred in only six AZD1222 recipients.

The V gene's germline CDR1 is MRHNA and CDR2 SNTAGT. Trimming removed 8 bases at V and 10 bases at J, with 12 bases between. The CDR3 consists of 11 residues. The clonotype originates from an adult in good health. The chain couples TRBV6-4 to TRBJ2-1; D is ambiguous. The sequences come from peripheral blood, collected on day 0 of AZD1222 vaccination. Here the CDR3 reads CASGVGREQFF. Written as DNA, the CDR3 is TGTGCCAGCGGGGTAGGCAGAGAGCAGTTCTTC.